This T cell receptor (beta chain) was identified during a study of shared clonotypes between healthy human individuals. Generated by immunoSEQ multiplex PCR, the TCRdb table keeps only in-frame clones and is missing some. The sample includes about 2.3 million clones, more than 85% seen only once; the top ten take 0.3% to 0.4%. Germline V lookup: CDR1 SGHTA, CDR2 FQGTGA. This CDR3 has 14 residues. Trimming pared 3 bases from V and 4 bases from J, leaving 10 bases between. This TCR came from a man younger than 30 in good health. Some clones in this sample may be carry-over from other donors' samples. V is TRBV7-3 and J is TRBJ2-1; D is uncertain. What was sequenced was naive CD4+ T cells from PBMCs. The subset is: CD45RA+ positively selected. The CDR3 region has the DNA TGTGCCAGCAGCTTCGACTCCTTATACAATGAGCAGTTCTTC. Translation gives CASSFDSLYNEQFF.